Listed below are T cell receptor beta chains from one sample, sequenced in a study of OX40 agonist ivuxolimab in advanced cancers. TCRdb's table, derived via immunoSEQ multiplex PCR, lists solely in-frame clones and lacks some. The sample yields under 80,000 clones, about 90% seen once. The sequences come from CD4+ or CD8+ T cells sorted from blood, collected in a trial of the OX40 agonist ivuxolimab. The source is an adult with an advanced solid tumor such as melanoma, head and neck, liver or kidney cancer. The CDR3 runs from the conserved cysteine through the conserved F or W. D genes are given only for firm matches. Clone size, where shown, is once, few, many, or a class for clones that have expanded.

>.|.|TRBV5-4|TRBJ2-7
CASSLAQGTLNF
TGTGCCAGCAGCTTGGCCCAGGGCACCCTAAACTTC
>TRBD2|.|TRBV30|TRBJ2-3
CAWSVLAGVADTQYF
TGTGCCTGGAGTGTACTAGCGGGAGTTGCAGATACGCAGTATTTT
>TRBD1|.|TRBV7-8|TRBJ1-2
CASSLGGQDDYGYTF
TGTGCCAGCAGCTTAGGTGGACAGGACGACTATGGCTACACCTTC
>TRBD2|.|TRBV5-1|TRBJ2-1
CASSSSGMSGPQFF
TGCGCCAGCAGCAGTAGCGGGATGTCAGGCCCTCAGTTCTTC
>.|.|TRBV5-1|TRBJ2-1
CASSLSGYSYNEQFF
TGCGCCAGCAGCTTAAGCGGGTACTCCTACAATGAGCAGTTCTTC
>.|few|TRBV27|TRBJ1-2
CASSPSTGGFGHGYTF
TGTGCCAGCAGTCCGTCAACGGGGGGGTTCGGGCATGGCTACACCTTC
>TRBD2|.|TRBV7-3|TRBJ2-2
CASSLSLLAGTTGELFF
TGTGCCAGCAGCTTAAGTTTACTAGCGGGAACCACCGGGGAGCTGTTTTTT
>.|.|TRBV19|TRBJ2-3
CASSSAGPTDTQYF
TGTGCCAGTAGTAGTGCGGGCCCCACAGATACGCAGTATTTT
>.|.|TRBV30|TRBJ1-4
CAWSVGGNNEKLFF
TGTGCCTGGAGTGTGGGGGGCAATAATGAAAAACTGTTTTTT
>.|few|TRBV19|TRBJ1-5
CASSTIRLDQPQHF
TGTGCCAGTAGTACCATCCGGCTCGATCAGCCCCAGCATTTT
>.|.|TRBV7-6|TRBJ2-7
CASSFTVQGEQYF
TGTGCCAGCAGCTTTACGGTCCAGGGCGAGCAGTACTTC
>.|.|TRBV5-6|TRBJ2-7
CASSVAGQQYF
TGTGCCAGCAGCGTAGCCGGGCAGCAGTACTTC
>TRBD2|.|TRBV6-1|TRBJ2-1
CASSGTSGSINEQFF
TGTGCCAGCAGTGGGACTAGCGGGAGTATCAATGAGCAGTTCTTC
>TRBD2|.|TRBV4-1|TRBJ2-1
CASSQGSGSKVDEQFF
TGCGCCAGCAGCCAGGGTAGCGGGAGTAAAGTGGATGAGCAGTTCTTC
>.|.|TRBV7-9|TRBJ1-1
CASSFKAEAFF
TGTGCCAGCAGCTTCAAAGCTGAAGCTTTCTTT
>.|.|TRBV5-1|TRBJ2-2
CASSLALGANTGELFF
TGCGCCAGCAGCTTGGCCCTAGGAGCGAACACCGGGGAGCTGTTTTTT
>.|.|TRBV6-1|TRBJ2-3
CASSEGLVYTQYF
TGTGCCAGCAGTGAAGGTCTTGTTTATACGCAGTATTTT
>.|.|TRBV5-1|TRBJ2-7
CASSLISQAAYEQYF
TGCGCCAGCAGCTTGATTTCACAGGCCGCCTACGAGCAGTACTTC
>.|.|TRBV5-1|TRBJ1-3
CASSLGTVSGNTIYF
TGCGCCAGCAGCTTGGGGACAGTCTCTGGAAACACCATATATTTT
>.|.|TRBV6-5|TRBJ2-7
CASSRQDSYEQYF
TGTGCCAGCAGTCGACAGGACTCCTACGAGCAGTACTTC
>TRBD2|.|TRBV5-1|TRBJ2-5
CASSDTSGIETQYF
TGCGCCAGCAGCGACACTAGCGGGATTGAGACCCAGTACTTC
>TRBD2|.|TRBV6-5|TRBJ2-7
CASSPSGRSSYEQYF
TGTGCCAGCAGCCCTAGCGGGAGGAGCTCCTACGAGCAGTACTTC
>.|.|TRBV18|TRBJ2-1
CASSLPIGSNEQFF
TGTGCCAGCTCACTCCCGATAGGGTCCAATGAGCAGTTCTTC
>TRBD2|.|TRBV7-9|TRBJ2-1
CASSLGSSGSVEQFF
TGTGCCAGCAGCTTAGGTTCTAGCGGGAGCGTTGAGCAGTTCTTC
>TRBD1|.|TRBV28|TRBJ1-2
CASIGQGGLVYGYTF
TGTGCCAGCATCGGACAGGGCGGGTTGGTCTATGGCTACACCTTC
>.|.|TRBV30|TRBJ2-1
CAWSVKGTYNEQFF
TGTGCCTGGAGTGTAAAGGGGACCTACAATGAGCAGTTCTTC
>TRBD2|.|TRBV2|TRBJ2-7
CASSLLAGVGEQYF
TGTGCCAGCAGCCTACTAGCGGGAGTTGGAGAGCAGTACTTC
>.|.|TRBV6-6|TRBJ2-2
CASSHRDSKGTGELFF
TGTGCCAGCAGCCACCGAGACTCCAAGGGCACCGGGGAGCTGTTTTTT
>.|once|TRBV15|TRBJ2-1
CATSRDLGEQFF
TGTGCCACCAGCAGAGATCTTGGAGAGCAGTTCTTC
>TRBD1|.|TRBV19|TRBJ2-2
CASRPIKTGANTGELFF
TGTGCCAGTAGACCCATAAAGACAGGGGCGAACACCGGGGAGCTGTTTTTT
>TRBD1|.|TRBV5-1|TRBJ1-1
CASSLGTGSTEAFF
TGCGCCAGCAGCCTCGGGACAGGGTCCACTGAAGCTTTCTTT
>.|.|TRBV14|TRBJ2-2
CASSQSSAGELFF
TGTGCCAGCAGCCAGTCTAGCGCCGGGGAGCTGTTTTTT
>TRBD1|.|TRBV27|TRBJ1-3
CASSPLQGALFGNTIYF
TGTGCCAGCAGTCCTCTACAGGGGGCGCTTTTTGGAAACACCATATATTTT
>.|once|TRBV7-9|TRBJ1-2
CASSLAAGNGYTF
TGTGCCAGCAGCTTAGCGGCAGGGAATGGCTACACCTTC